This T cell receptor beta chain derives from a study of cytotoxic CD8 clonotypes in ibrutinib-treated CLL. This clone was seen more than once but under ten times. The germline CDR1 and CDR2 sequences are SGHTA and FQGNSA. The CDR3 has 15 residues. V shed 2 bases, J shed 5 bases, and the junction held 3 bases outside the gene matches. This table comes from immunoSEQ multiplex PCR, and its TCRdb copy is limited to in-frame clones, with some not included. The sample contains 300,000 or so clones, about 64% of which appear only once. This sequence originates from a human donor with chronic lymphocytic leukemia. The input for sequencing was PBMCs, taken after 36 months of ibrutinib treatment. The chain carries TRBV7-2 and TRBJ1-5; 10 nucleotides match TRBD1. The CDR3 reads CASSLMGQGHQPQHF. CDR3 coding DNA: TGTGCCAGCAGCTTAATGGGACAGGGGCATCAGCCCCAGCATTTT.